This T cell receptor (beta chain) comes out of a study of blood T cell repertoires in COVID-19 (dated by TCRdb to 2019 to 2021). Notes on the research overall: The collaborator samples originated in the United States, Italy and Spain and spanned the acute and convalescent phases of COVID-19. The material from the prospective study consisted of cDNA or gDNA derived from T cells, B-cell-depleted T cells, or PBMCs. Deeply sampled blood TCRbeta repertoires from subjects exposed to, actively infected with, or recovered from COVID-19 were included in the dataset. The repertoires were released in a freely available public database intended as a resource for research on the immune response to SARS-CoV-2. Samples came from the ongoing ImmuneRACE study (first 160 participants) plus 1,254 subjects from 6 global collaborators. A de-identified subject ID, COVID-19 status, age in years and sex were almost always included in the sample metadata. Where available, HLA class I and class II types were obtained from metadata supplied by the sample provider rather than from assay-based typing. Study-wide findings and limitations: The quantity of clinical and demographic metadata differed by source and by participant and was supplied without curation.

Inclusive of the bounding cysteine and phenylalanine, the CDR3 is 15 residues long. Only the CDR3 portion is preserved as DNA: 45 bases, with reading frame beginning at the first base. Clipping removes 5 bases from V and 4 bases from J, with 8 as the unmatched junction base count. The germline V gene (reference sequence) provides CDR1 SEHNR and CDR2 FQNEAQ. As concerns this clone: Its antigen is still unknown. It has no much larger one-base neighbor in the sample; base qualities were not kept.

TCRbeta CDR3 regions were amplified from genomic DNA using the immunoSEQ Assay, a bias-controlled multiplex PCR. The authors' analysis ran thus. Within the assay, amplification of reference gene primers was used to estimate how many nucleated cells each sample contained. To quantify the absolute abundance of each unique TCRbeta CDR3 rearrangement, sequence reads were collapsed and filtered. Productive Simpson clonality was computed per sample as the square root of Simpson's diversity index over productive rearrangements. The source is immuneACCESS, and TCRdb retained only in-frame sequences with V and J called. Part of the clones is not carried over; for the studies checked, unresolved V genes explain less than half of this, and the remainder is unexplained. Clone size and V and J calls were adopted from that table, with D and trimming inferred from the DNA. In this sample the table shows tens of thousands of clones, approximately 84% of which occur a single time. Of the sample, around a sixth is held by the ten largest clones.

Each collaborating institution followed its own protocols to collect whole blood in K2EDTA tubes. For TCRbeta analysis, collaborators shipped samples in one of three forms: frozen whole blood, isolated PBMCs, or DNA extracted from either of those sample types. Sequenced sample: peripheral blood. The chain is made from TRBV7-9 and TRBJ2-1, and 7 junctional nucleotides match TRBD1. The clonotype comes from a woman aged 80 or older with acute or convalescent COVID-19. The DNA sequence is TGTGCCAGCAGCCCGGGACAGTCTAAATACAATGAGCAGTTCTTC. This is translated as CASSPGQSKYNEQFF.